These 31 T cell receptor beta chains were sequenced from one sample in a study of blood T cell repertoires in COVID-19. Sequencing was performed with immunoSEQ multiplex PCR; in TCRdb, only in-frame clones are kept and a portion is missing. The sample contains some 180,000 clones, nearly 90% of which appear only once. The specimen was peripheral blood. Every receptor here comes from a man between 45 and 60 years old with COVID-19, enrolled during active disease.

The V call is TRBV28, the J call TRBJ2-5; 7 nucleotides match TRBD2. The CDR3 extends over 12 amino acids. Germline CDR1 reads MDHEN; CDR2 reads SYDVKM. The V and J ends lost 9 bases and 3 bases, in that order; junction bases with no gene match: 4. The CDR3 loop reads CASRAGEETQYF. As DNA, the CDR3 is TGTGCCAGTCGGGCGGGAGAAGAGACCCAGTACTTC.

CDR3 sequence: CASSLNGRGTDTQYF. CDR3 coding DNA: TGTGCCAGCAGCTTAAACGGGCGGGGGACAGATACGCAGTATTTT. The chain uses TRBV7-2 and TRBJ2-3; 7 nucleotides line up with TRBD2. With 2 bases clipped from V and 3 bases from J, the junction kept 5 bases outside the gene matches. CDR3 length: 15 amino acids. Germline lookup yields CDR1 SGHTA and CDR2 FQGNSA.

The chain uses TRBV29-1 and TRBJ1-1, with TRBD1 as a possible D gene (6 bases). This CDR3 region has 14 residues. Germline CDR1 is SQVTM and CDR2 is ANQGSEA. V lost 2 bases, J lost 0 bases, and 10 bases lay in between. The CDR3 coding sequence is TGCAGCGTTGAACGGACAGACATGAACACTGAAGCTTTCTTT. As protein: CSVERTDMNTEAFF.

The chain combines TRBV19 with TRBJ2-1, with TRBD2 identical over 10 bases. Per germline, CDR1 LNHDA and CDR2 SQIVND (reference sequence). The CDR3 sequence is 16 residues long. V lost 4 bases to trimming and J lost 6 bases; unmatched junction nucleotides: 9. The CDR3, as DNA: TGTGCCAGTAGTAACCTGGGACTAGCGAGAAGCAATGAGCAGTTCTTC. This sequence encodes CASSNLGLARSNEQFF.

Written as DNA, the CDR3 is TGCGCCAGCAGCTCAGGGACTACCACCTACGAGCAGTACTTC. It is translated as CASSSGTTTYEQYF. The chain links TRBV5-1 to TRBJ2-7, with 7 positions matching TRBD2. V dropped 3 bases and J dropped 2; count of bases not matched to a gene: 5. This CDR3 is 14 amino acids long. The germline gives CDR1 SGHRS, CDR2 YFSETQ.

This chain joins TRBV6-6 and TRBJ2-5; weak D call: TRBD1 (5 bases). V was shortened by 7 bases and J by 3 bases, with 18 bases between the two germline ends. The CDR3 runs to 15 residues. Looked up from germline, CDR1 is MNHNY and CDR2 is SVGAGI (reference sequence). Here the CDR3 DNA reads TGTGCCAGCAAGTTGGACACACAGACGAAAGAGACCCAGTACTTC. Amino acids: CASKLDTQTKETQYF.

CDR3 protein: CASHFAGKSYEQYF. The CDR3 coding sequence is TGTGCCAGCCACTTTGCAGGGAAATCCTACGAGCAGTACTTC. This chain connects TRBV2 to TRBJ2-7; D might be TRBD1 (5 bases). CDR1 is SNHLY, CDR2 FYNNEI, per germline. This CDR3 is 14 amino acids long. V was cut by 8 bases and J by 1 base, with 15 bases left in between.

The genes are TRBV5-1 and TRBJ2-3, with 9 bases that match TRBD2. Germline V gene data show CDR1 as SGHRS and CDR2 as YFSETQ. The length of the CDR3 is 20 residues. V lost 5 bases, J lost 0 bases, and 19 bases stayed unmatched. The CDR3 region has the DNA TGCGCCAGCAGTTGGCCGGTAGCTAGCGGGACAAGTAAAAGCACAGATACGCAGTATTTT. Translating gives CASSWPVASGTSKSTDTQYF.

J is TRBJ1-1 and V is TRBV18, with D tentatively TRBD1 (5 bases). This CDR3 has 16 amino acids. CDR1 is KGHSH, CDR2 LQKENI, per germline. Trimming stripped 3 bases from V and 4 bases from J, with 18 bases between. CDR3 in amino acids: CASSPIGAGKGTEAFF. Here the CDR3 DNA reads TGTGCCAGCTCACCTATTGGGGCAGGGAAGGGCACTGAAGCTTTCTTT.

This sequence joins TRBV27 and TRBJ1-2; 7 bases map to TRBD1. Unmatched junction bases numbered 10, after V lost 5 bases and J lost 4 bases. Germline V gene lookup returns CDR1 MNHEY and CDR2 SMNVEV (reference sequence). The CDR3 runs 15 residues. Written as DNA, the CDR3 is TGTGCCAGCAGTCGGCAGATGACAGGGAGCTATGGCTACACCTTC. The encoded protein is CASSRQMTGSYGYTF.

The gene calls are TRBV13 and TRBJ2-2; 11 nucleotides line up with TRBD2. The CDR3 runs 17 residues. Per germline, CDR1 PRHDT and CDR2 FYEKMQ (reference sequence). V lost 5 bases to trimming and J lost 6 bases; unmatched junction nucleotides: 11. DNA for the CDR3: TGTGCCAGCAGCCTGACGGTAGCGGGAGGGCCCGCCGGGGAGCTGTTTTTT. Its protein is CASSLTVAGGPAGELFF. The full variable domain, with the rest looked up from reference TRBV13 and TRBJ2-2, is AAGVIQSPRHLIKEKRETATLKCYPIPRHDTVYWYQQGPGQDPQFLISFYEKMQSDKGSIPDRFSAQQFSDYHSELNMSSLELGDSALYFCASSLTVAGGPAGELFFGEGSRLTVL.

J is TRBJ2-7 and V is TRBV6-5; D might be TRBD1 (6 bases). The CDR3 is 13 residues long. The V end lost 6 bases, the J end lost 3 bases, and 12 bases lay between the germline ends. Germline-derived CDR1 and CDR2 are MNHEY and SVGAGI. CDR3 nucleotides: TGTGCCAGCAGGAAGGACAGTGTCTACGAGCAGTACTTC. The encoded protein is CASRKDSVYEQYF.

This chain connects TRBV18 to TRBJ2-7, with 9 positions matching TRBD2. Per germline, CDR1 KGHSH and CDR2 LQKENI. V lost 2 bases, J lost 1 base, and 6 bases stayed unmatched. This CDR3 comprises 16 residues. The CDR3 nucleotides read TGTGCCAGCTCACCAGGGACTAGCAGCTATTCCTACGAGCAGTACTTC. This codes for CASSPGTSSYSYEQYF.

CDR3 DNA: TGTGCCAGCTCACCAAAACAGGACAGGTCGTGGTACACTGAAGCTTTCTTT. Protein product: CASSPKQDRSWYTEAFF. The J gene is TRBJ1-1, the V gene TRBV18; 7 bases map to TRBD1. CDR3 size: 17 residues. Per germline, CDR1 KGHSH and CDR2 LQKENI. Losses at the gene ends were 2 bases for V and 3 bases for J; bases not matched to a gene: 12.

The chain joins TRBV28 to TRBJ2-1; 9 positions agree with TRBD2. Germline loops: CDR1 MDHEN, CDR2 SYDVKM. J lost 4 bases, V lost 5 bases, and 9 bases had no gene match. CDR3 length equals 16 residues. Written as DNA, the CDR3 is TGTGCCAGCAGTGCCCTAAGCGGGGGGCTGTACAATGAGCAGTTCTTC. Translated, it gives CASSALSGGLYNEQFF.

The chain uses TRBV19 and TRBJ2-6, with D maybe TRBD1 (7 bases). V lost 5 bases and J lost 1, with 15 bases in between. From germline, CDR1 is LNHDA and CDR2 SQIVND (reference sequence). This CDR3 has 17 amino acids. The CDR3 loop is CASSVSQGRSGANVLTF. In DNA form, the CDR3 reads TGTGCCAGTAGTGTCTCACAGGGGAGGTCTGGGGCCAACGTCCTGACTTTC.

The chain links TRBV30 to TRBJ1-2; D may be TRBD1 (6 bases). Germline V gene lookup returns CDR1 GTSNPN and CDR2 SVGIG (reference sequence). This CDR3 region has 15 residues. V was cut by 1 base and J by 0 bases, with 12 bases left in between. The CDR3 region is CAWSARQEANYGYTF. CDR3 coding DNA: TGTGCCTGGAGTGCTCGACAGGAAGCTAACTATGGCTACACCTTC.

V is TRBV9 and J is TRBJ2-5; TRBD1 matches at 7 bases. The CDR3 extends over 15 amino acids. V was clipped by 0 bases and J by 5 bases; unmatched bases: 7. CDR1 is SGDLS, CDR2 YYNGEE, per germline. The DNA for the CDR3 is TGTGCCAGCAGCGTAGTGCCAGGGGGACATGAGACCCAGTACTTC. This sequence encodes CASSVVPGGHETQYF.

The chain links TRBV29-1 to TRBJ2-1; D perhaps matches TRBD1 (6 bases). In germline, CDR1 is SQVTM, CDR2 ANQGSEA. The V gene lost 7 bases and the J gene lost 8 bases, with 15 bases spanning the gap. The CDR3 runs 12 residues. The CDR3 coding sequence is TGCAGCGCAGGGACATATGTAGATGAGCAGTTCTTC. Its protein product is CSAGTYVDEQFF.

The chain links TRBV3-1 (or the pseudogene TRBV3-2) to TRBJ1-2; 8 bases are shared with TRBD1. With V trimmed by 4 bases and J by 4 bases, 8 bases remained unmatched. Germline V gives CDR1 LGHDT, CDR2 YNNKEL (reference sequence). The CDR3 has 15 residues. The DNA for the CDR3 is TGTGCCAGCAGCCCCGGACAGGGCGGAGGCTATGGCTACACCTTC. Translated, it gives CASSPGQGGGYGYTF.

This clone was observed a single time. The V gene is TRBV4-2, the J gene TRBJ1-5, with 9 nucleotides matching TRBD1. J lost 6 bases, V lost 0 bases, and 6 bases had no gene match. Germline V gives CDR1 LGHNA, CDR2 YNFKEQ. The CDR3 has 16 residues. The CDR3 bases are TGTGCCAGCAGCCAAGATCCGGGACAGGGTGGTCAGCCCCAGCATTTT. This gives the protein CASSQDPGQGGQPQHF.

This clone was recorded only once. The chain uses TRBV5-1 and TRBJ2-7, with a weak D call TRBD1 (5 bases). V was cut by 4 bases and J by 2 bases, with 19 bases left in between. CDR1 is SGHRS, CDR2 YFSETQ, per germline. This CDR3 has 16 residues. The CDR3 here is CASSHRLKGLTYEQYF. CDR3 coding DNA: TGCGCCAGCAGCCACCGTCTGAAGGGGTTGACCTACGAGCAGTACTTC.

This rearrangement joins TRBV28 to TRBJ2-2, with 7 bases matching TRBD1. The CDR3 is made up of 18 amino acids. CDR1 and CDR2 from the germline V gene are MDHEN and SYDVKM. Germline trimming cut 8 bases from V and 3 bases from J; bases unmatched to any gene: 18. The CDR3 DNA is TGTGCCAGCCAGGCTTCCCGTACAGGGGCAACGGACACCGGGGAGCTGTTTTTT. It yields the protein CASQASRTGATDTGELFF.

CDR3 sequence: CASSQNSANTGELFF. The CDR3 DNA sequence: TGTGCCAGCTCACAGAATTCAGCGAACACCGGGGAGCTGTTTTTT. This chain links TRBV18 with TRBJ2-2; D gene ambiguous. This CDR3 region has 15 residues. Germline values: CDR1 KGHSH, CDR2 LQKENI. Trimming stripped 4 bases from V and 0 bases from J, with 9 bases between.

This clone came up once. The CDR3: CASSKEQGLSGNTIYF. The CDR3 DNA reads as TGTGCCAGCAGCAAAGAACAGGGGCTCTCTGGAAACACCATATATTTT. J is TRBJ1-3 and V is TRBV21-1; the table's D call, TRBD1, has no DNA check behind it. TRBV21-1 represents a pseudogene. This CDR3 is built from 16 residues.

V and J are TRBV5-4 and TRBJ2-1; 13 bases agree with TRBD2. From germline, CDR1 is SGHNT and CDR2 YYREEE (reference sequence). V was clipped by 3 bases and J by 7 bases; unmatched bases: 10. The CDR3 is made up of 17 amino acids. The CDR3 protein is CASSSRLAGGMRNEQFF. The CDR3 coding sequence is TGTGCCAGCAGCTCACGACTAGCGGGAGGCATGAGGAATGAGCAGTTCTTC.

This chain connects TRBV2 to TRBJ2-6; maybe TRBD1 (6 bases). Germline CDR1 and CDR2: SNHLY and FYNNEI. CDR3 length: 17 residues. With 2 bases removed from V and 0 bases from J, the gap between germline ends came to 11 bases. CDR3 in amino acids: CASSETGSRSGANVLTF. Here the CDR3 DNA reads TGTGCCAGCAGTGAAACAGGGTCTCGCTCTGGGGCCAACGTCCTGACTTTC.

V usage is TRBV19 and J usage is TRBJ1-1; D unclear. Germline V lookup: CDR1 LNHDA, CDR2 SQIVND (reference sequence). The length of the CDR3 is 13 residues. The V gene lost 4 bases and the J gene lost 6 bases, with 12 bases spanning the gap. CDR3 protein: CASSTNAGAEAFF. The CDR3 nucleotides read TGTGCCAGTAGTACGAACGCGGGTGCTGAAGCTTTCTTT.

The chain recombines TRBV19 with TRBJ2-5, with 8 positions matching TRBD1. The V gene's germline CDR1 is LNHDA and CDR2 SQIVND (reference sequence). The CDR3 is 13 residues long. V gave up 4 bases and J gave up 4 bases; unmatched junction bases: 2. Here the CDR3 DNA reads TGTGCCAGTAGTAGGGACAGGAGAGAGACCCAGTACTTC. Amino acids: CASSRDRRETQYF.

This chain connects TRBV4-3 to TRBJ2-7, with TRBD2 as a possible D gene (5 bases). This CDR3 is 11 amino acids long. Trimming pared 4 bases from V and 4 bases from J, leaving 5 bases between. Germline CDR1 and CDR2: LGHNA and YSLEER. The CDR3 bases are TGCGCCAGCAGCCGAGGGTACGAGCAGTACTTC. This codes for CASSRGYEQYF.

This rearrangement joins TRBV6-2 or TRBV6-3 to TRBJ2-7; the match to TRBD1 covers 10 bases. Germline V CDR1 and CDR2: MNHEY, SVGEGT. The CDR3 spans 16 residues. J lost 3 bases, V lost 2 bases, and 7 bases had no gene match. CDR3 amino acids: CASSYLIDRGLYEQYF. The CDR3 DNA reads as TGTGCCAGCAGTTACCTAATAGACAGGGGGCTCTACGAGCAGTACTTC.